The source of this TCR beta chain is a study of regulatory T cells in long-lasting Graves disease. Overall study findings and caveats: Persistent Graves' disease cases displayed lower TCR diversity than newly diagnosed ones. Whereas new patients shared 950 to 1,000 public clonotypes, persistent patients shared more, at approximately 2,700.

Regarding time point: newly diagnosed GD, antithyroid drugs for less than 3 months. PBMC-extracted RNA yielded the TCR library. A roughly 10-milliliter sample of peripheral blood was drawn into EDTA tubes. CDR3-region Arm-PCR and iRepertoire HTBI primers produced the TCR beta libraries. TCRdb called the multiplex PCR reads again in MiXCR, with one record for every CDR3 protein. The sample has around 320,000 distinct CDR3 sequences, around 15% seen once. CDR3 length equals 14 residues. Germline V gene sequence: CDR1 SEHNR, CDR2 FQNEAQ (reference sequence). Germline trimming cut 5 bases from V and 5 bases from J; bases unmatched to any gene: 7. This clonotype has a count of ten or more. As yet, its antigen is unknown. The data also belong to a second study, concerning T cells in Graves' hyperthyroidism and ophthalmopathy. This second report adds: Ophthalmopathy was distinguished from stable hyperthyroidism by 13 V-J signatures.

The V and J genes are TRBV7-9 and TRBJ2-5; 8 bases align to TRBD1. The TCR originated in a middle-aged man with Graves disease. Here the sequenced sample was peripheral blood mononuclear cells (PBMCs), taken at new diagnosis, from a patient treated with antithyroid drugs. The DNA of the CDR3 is TGTGCCAGCAGCAGCTGGACAGGGTCGGAGACCCAGTACTTC. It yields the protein CASSSWTGSETQYF. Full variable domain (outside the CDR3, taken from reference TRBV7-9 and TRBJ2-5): DTGVSQNPRHKITKRGQNVTFRCDPISEHNRLYWYRQTLGQGPEFLTYFQNEAQLEKSRLLSDRFSAERPKGSFSTLEIQRTEQGDSAMYLCASSSWTGSETQYFGPGTRLLVL.